This TCR beta chain was documented in a study of T cell responses to AZD1222 COVID-19 vaccine. General study results and limits: Among the donors, most were white British and more were female, and clonal diversity was possibly underestimated.

This CDR3 contains 16 residues. Trimming at V came to 4 bases and at J to 1 base, leaving 9 bases not matched to a gene. Details on this clone: Its specificity is unknown.

Profiling relied on immunoSEQ multiplex PCR, and the TCRdb table lists in-frame clones only, not all of them. Among 150,000 or so clones, around 90% were seen once, and the ten largest hold about 1.3%. V is TRBV5-3 and J is TRBJ2-7; 9 bases line up with TRBD2. TRBV5-3 is annotated as an ORF whose role is uncertain. This material consisted of peripheral blood, taken on day 0 of AZD1222 vaccination. This receptor was obtained from an adult in good health. The CDR3 DNA sequence: TGTGCCAGAAGCAAATCCTTTAGCGGGAGTTCCTACGAGCAGTACTTC. This translates into CARSKSFSGSSYEQYF.